This T cell receptor (beta chain) was sequenced during a study of shared clonotypes between healthy human individuals. In the naive CD8 group, cells lacked CD45RO and were positively selected for CCR7, so terminally differentiated effector memory CD45RA+ cells were left out. Germline CDR1 is LNHNV and CDR2 is YYDKDF (reference sequence). This CDR3 contains 15 residues. Losses at the gene ends were 1 base for V and 2 bases for J; bases not matched to a gene: 5. TCRdb's copy holds only in-frame clones and misses some; the assay was immunoSEQ multiplex PCR. The table records around 700,000 clones, roughly 94% of them present only once.

Sequencing was done on a sample of naive CD8+ T cells sorted from blood. The sequence was obtained from a young man in good health. This rearrangement joins TRBV15 to TRBJ2-7; 7 bases fit TRBD1. CDR3 amino acids: CATSRGRDSTYEQYF. The CDR3 DNA sequence: TGTGCCACCAGCAGAGGCCGGGACAGCACCTACGAGCAGTACTTC.